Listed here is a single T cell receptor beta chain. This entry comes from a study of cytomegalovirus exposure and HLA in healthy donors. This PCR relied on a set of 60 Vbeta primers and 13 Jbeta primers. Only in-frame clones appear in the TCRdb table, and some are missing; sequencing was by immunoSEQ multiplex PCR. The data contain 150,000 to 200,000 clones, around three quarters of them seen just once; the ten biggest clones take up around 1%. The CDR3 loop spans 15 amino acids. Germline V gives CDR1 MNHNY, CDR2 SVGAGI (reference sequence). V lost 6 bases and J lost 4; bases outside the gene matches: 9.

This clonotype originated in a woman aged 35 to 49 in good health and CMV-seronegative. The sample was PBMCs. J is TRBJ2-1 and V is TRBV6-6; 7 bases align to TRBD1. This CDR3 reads CASRSGQALYNEQFF. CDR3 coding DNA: TGTGCCAGCAGATCCGGACAGGCCCTTTACAATGAGCAGTTCTTC.